This entry lists 10 T cell receptor beta chains sequenced from one sample in a study of human T cells and chemical hapten exposure. Time point denoted: patch test 3, about 24 weeks after DPC sensitization. Treatment meaning: therapeutic diphenylcyclopropenone sensitization with weekly scalp DPC. TCRdb recomputed calls from the RACE reads with MiXCR, one row per CDR3 protein. The sample yields 85,000 to 100,000 distinct CDR3 sequences, 27% seen once. The specimen comprised whole blood, sampled in connection with sensitization to the hapten diphenylcyclopropenone (DPC). The receptor set was obtained from a man aged 35 to 55 with alopecia areata. Some clones in this sample may be carry-over from other donors' samples.

The chain links TRBV20-1 to TRBJ1-5, with TRBD1 as a possible D gene (6 bases). CDR3 length: 19 residues. The germline gives CDR1 DFQATT, CDR2 SNEGSKA (reference sequence). V was trimmed by 2 bases and J by 5 bases, leaving 28 bases between them. The CDR3 is CSARSVAGQRVELDQPQHF. Here the CDR3 DNA reads TGCAGTGCTAGAAGCGTGGCGGGACAAAGGGTGGAACTCGATCAGCCCCAGCATTTT.

This clonotype was counted between two and nine times. The V and J genes are TRBV10-2 and TRBJ1-1, with D unresolved. The CDR3 totals 13 residues. V lost 9 bases and J lost 2, with 13 bases in between. Germline CDR1 is WSHSY and CDR2 is SAAADI. CDR3 bases: TGCGCCAGTGCGTTAAGCCGAAACACTGAAGCTTTCTTT. This sequence encodes CASALSRNTEAFF.

J is TRBJ2-4 and V is TRBV12-3 or TRBV12-4; D is possibly TRBD1 (5 bases). The V end was cut by 5 bases, the J end by 0 bases, with 14 bases between. This CDR3 is built from 16 residues. The CDR3 region is CASSQGRLLAKNIQYF. The CDR3 coding sequence is TGTGCCAGCAGTCAGGGAAGACTCCTAGCCAAAAACATTCAGTACTTC.

J is TRBJ1-2 and V is TRBV6-6; D not resolved. Between the trimmed V and J ends, which lost 4 bases and 7 bases, there was a span of 13 bases. The CDR3 has 13 amino acids. Per the germline V gene, CDR1 is MNHNY and CDR2 is SVGAGI (reference sequence). CDR3 DNA sequence: TGTGCCAGCAGTTCCGAGGAGGGCCCTGGCTACACCTTC. This gives the protein CASSSEEGPGYTF.

This rearrangement joins TRBV5-4 to TRBJ1-3; D is possibly TRBD1 (5 bases). The germline V and J ends were trimmed by 1 base and 0 bases, with 8 bases remaining between them. The CDR3 sequence is 15 residues long. Germline CDR1 and CDR2: SGHNT and YYREEE (reference sequence). DNA for the CDR3: TGTGCCAGCAGCTTGCAGGGTGTCTCTGGAAACACCATATATTTT. It yields the protein CASSLQGVSGNTIYF.

V and J are TRBV27 and TRBJ2-3; 7 bases line up with TRBD2. Germline V gene data show CDR1 as MNHEY and CDR2 as SMNVEV (reference sequence). V dropped 11 bases and J dropped 3; count of bases not matched to a gene: 14. The CDR3 has 15 residues. CDR3 DNA sequence: TGTGCCTCCCATAAAGCGGGGCCAAGGACAGATACGCAGTATTTT. Translation gives CASHKAGPRTDTQYF.

The rearrangement links TRBV20-1 to TRBJ2-5; D is undetermined. The germline V gene encodes CDR1 DFQATT and CDR2 SNEGSKA (reference sequence). The CDR3 is made up of 13 amino acids. V was clipped by 1 base and J by 4 bases, with 10 bases between them. The DNA of the CDR3 is TGCAGTGCTAGAGCACCCTGGGGAGAGACCCAGTACTTC. Protein: CSARAPWGETQYF.

This clonotype was picked up a small number of times. This rearrangement joins TRBV10-3 to TRBJ2-7; 11 positions match TRBD1. Germline trimming cut 4 bases from V and 2 bases from J; bases unmatched to any gene: 1. Germline values: CDR1 ENHRY, CDR2 SYGVKD. The CDR3 covers 14 residues. CDR3 loop: CAISVGQGAYEQYF. The CDR3 region has the DNA TGTGCCATCAGTGTGGGACAGGGGGCCTACGAGCAGTACTTC.

The table lists this clonotype with a few counts. This chain joins TRBV6-6 and TRBJ2-7; D uncertain. CDR1 is MNHNY, CDR2 SVGAGI, per germline (reference sequence). The length of the CDR3 is 12 residues. Trimming took 4 bases from V and 3 from J, leaving 7 bases between them. The CDR3 region is CASSFSVYEQYF. As DNA, the CDR3 is TGTGCCAGCAGTTTCAGTGTCTACGAGCAGTACTTC.

In nucleotides, the CDR3 is TGCGCCAGCAGCATAGGACAGGGGTTCGAGCAGTACTTC. Protein product: CASSIGQGFEQYF. The gene calls are TRBV5-1 and TRBJ2-7; 9 bases agree with TRBD1. The V and J ends lost 4 bases and 6 bases, in that order; junction bases with no gene match: 5. This CDR3 region has 13 residues. The germline CDR1 and CDR2 sequences are SGHRS and YFSETQ. The full variable domain, rest sourced from reference TRBV5-1 and TRBJ2-7, is KAGVTQTPRYLIKTRGQQVTLSCSPISGHRSVSWYQQTPGQGLQFLFEYFSETQRNKGNFPGRFSGRQFSNSRSEMNVSTLELGDSALYLCASSIGQGFEQYFGPGTRLTVT.